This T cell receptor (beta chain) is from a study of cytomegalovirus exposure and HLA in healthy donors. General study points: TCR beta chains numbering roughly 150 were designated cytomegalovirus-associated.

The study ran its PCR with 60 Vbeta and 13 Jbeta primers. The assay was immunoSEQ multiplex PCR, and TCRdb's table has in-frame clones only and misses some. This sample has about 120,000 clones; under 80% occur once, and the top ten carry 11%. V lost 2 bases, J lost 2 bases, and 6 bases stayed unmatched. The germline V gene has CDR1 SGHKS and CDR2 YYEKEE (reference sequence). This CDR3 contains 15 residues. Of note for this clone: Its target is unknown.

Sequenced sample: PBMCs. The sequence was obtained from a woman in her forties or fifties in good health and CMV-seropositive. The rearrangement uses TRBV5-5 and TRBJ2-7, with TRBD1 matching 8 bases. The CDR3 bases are TGTGCCAGCAGCTTACAGACAGGGGCCGCCTACGAGCAGTACTTC. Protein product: CASSLQTGAAYEQYF.